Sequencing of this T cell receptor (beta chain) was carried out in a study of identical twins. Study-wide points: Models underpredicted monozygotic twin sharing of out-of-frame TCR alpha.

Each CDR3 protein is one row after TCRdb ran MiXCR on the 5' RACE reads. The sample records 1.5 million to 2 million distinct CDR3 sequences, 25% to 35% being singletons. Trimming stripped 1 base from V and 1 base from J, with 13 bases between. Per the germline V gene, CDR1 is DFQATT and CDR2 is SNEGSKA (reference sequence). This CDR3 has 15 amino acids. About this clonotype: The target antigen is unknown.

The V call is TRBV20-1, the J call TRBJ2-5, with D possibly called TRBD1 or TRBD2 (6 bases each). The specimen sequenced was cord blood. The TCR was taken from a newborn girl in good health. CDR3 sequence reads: CSARGPGGLQETQYF. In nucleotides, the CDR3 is TGCAGTGCTAGAGGCCCCGGGGGCCTCCAAGAGACCCAGTACTTC.